This paragraph covers one TCR beta chain sequence. At one end the junction does not follow the germline gene, possibly because of a read error. This entry belongs to a study of tumor-infiltrating lymphocytes in primary liver carcinoma. Co-extraction of RNA and DNA was performed on roughly 20-34 mg of unsorted bulk tissue. Those sampled were patients whose primary liver carcinoma was treated by surgical resection. Patients were chronically HBV-infected and treatment-naive. Synthesis of TCR beta cDNA was carried out from 450 to 650 ng total RNA with a constant-region primer. Slightly modified ARM-PCR served as the procedure for the TCR beta libraries. These libraries came from three rounds of nested multiplex PCR. A C-beta reverse primer was combined with TRBV1-TRBV30 forward primers in the first two PCR rounds, and each round had approximately 9 cycles. TCRdb fed the multiplex PCR reads into MiXCR, producing one record per CDR3 protein. The sample includes approximately 37,000 distinct CDR3 sequences, 70% to 80% of them seen just once.

Germline CDR1 SGHNT, CDR2 YENEEA. The CDR3 consists of 12 residues. This TCR derives from a man in his forties with primary liver carcinoma and hepatitis B virus infection. This sequence joins TRBV11-3 and TRBJ1-1; the D is unclear. The sample comprised liver tumor tissue from sampling region 4. The subset: tumor region T4, right-lateral pole. CDR3 loop: CASCLDHTVPFF. CDR3 DNA sequence: TGTGCCAGCTGCTTAGATCACACTGTACCTTTCTTT.